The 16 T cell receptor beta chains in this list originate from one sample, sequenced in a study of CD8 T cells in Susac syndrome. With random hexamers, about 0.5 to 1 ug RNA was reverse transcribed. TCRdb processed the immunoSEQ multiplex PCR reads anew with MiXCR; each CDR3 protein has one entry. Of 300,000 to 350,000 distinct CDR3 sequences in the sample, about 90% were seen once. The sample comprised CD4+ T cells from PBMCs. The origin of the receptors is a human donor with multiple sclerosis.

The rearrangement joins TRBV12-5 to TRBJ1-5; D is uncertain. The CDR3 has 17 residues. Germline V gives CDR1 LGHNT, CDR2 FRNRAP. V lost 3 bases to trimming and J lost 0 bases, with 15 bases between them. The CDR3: CASGFRTRRGSNQPQHF. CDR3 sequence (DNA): TGTGCTAGTGGTTTTCGAACTCGCCGAGGTAGCAATCAGCCCCAGCATTTT. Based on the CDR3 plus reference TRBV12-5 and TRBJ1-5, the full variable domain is DARVTQTPRHKVTEMGQEVTMRCQPILGHNTVFWYRQTMMQGLELLAYFRNRAPLDDSGMPKDRFSAEMPDATLATLKIQPSEPRDSAVYFCASGFRTRRGSNQPQHFGDGTRLSIL.

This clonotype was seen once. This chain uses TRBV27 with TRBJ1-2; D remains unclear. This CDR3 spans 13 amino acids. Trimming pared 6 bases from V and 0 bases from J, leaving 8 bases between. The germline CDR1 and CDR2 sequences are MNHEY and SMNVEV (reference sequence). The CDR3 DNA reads TGTGCCAGCAGGATGAGAGCTAACTATGGCTACACCTTC. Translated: CASRMRANYGYTF.

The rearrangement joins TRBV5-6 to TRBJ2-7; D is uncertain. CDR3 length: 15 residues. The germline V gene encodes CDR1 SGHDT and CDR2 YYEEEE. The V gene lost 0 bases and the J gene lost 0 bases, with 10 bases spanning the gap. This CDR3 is CASSLESLLSYEQYF. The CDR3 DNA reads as TGTGCCAGCAGCTTGGAGAGTCTCCTCTCCTACGAGCAGTACTTC.

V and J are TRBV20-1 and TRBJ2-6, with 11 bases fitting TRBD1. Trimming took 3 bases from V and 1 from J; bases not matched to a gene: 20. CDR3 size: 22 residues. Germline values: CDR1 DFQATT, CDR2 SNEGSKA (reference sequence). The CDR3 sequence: CSASRGQDRGRAGGSGANVLTF. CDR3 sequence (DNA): TGCAGTGCTAGTCGGGGTCAGGACAGGGGGCGCGCCGGTGGATCTGGGGCCAACGTCCTGACTTTC.

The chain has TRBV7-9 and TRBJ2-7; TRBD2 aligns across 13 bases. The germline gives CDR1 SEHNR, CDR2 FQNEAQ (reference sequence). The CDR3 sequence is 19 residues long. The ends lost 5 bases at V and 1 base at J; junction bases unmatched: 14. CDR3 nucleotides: TGTGCCAGCAGCCCGGGAGGGAGTCGGACTAGCGGGAGTTCCTACGAGCAGTACTTC. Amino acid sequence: CASSPGGSRTSGSSYEQYF. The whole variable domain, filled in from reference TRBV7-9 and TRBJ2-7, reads DTGVSQNPRHKITKRGQNVTFRCDPISEHNRLYWYRQTLGQGPEFLTYFQNEAQLEKSRLLSDRFSAERPKGSFSTLEIQRTEQGDSAMYLCASSPGGSRTSGSSYEQYFGPGTRLTVT.

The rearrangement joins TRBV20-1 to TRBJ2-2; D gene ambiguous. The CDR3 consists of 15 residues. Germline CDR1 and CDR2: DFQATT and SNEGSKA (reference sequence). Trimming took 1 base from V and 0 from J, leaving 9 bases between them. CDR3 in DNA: TGCAGTGCTAGAGCGGTAAATCCGAACACCGGGGAGCTGTTTTTT. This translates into CSARAVNPNTGELFF.

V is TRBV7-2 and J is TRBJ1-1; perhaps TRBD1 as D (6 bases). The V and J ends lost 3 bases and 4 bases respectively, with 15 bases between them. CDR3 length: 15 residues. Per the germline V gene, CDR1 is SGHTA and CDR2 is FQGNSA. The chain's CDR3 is CASSFAGDPSTEAFF. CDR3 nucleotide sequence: TGTGCCAGCAGCTTTGCAGGGGATCCCTCCACTGAAGCTTTCTTT.

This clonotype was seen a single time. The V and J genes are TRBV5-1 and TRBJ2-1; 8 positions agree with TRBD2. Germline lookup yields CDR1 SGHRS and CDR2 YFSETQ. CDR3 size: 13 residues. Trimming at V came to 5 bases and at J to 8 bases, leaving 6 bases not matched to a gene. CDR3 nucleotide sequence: TGCGCCAGCAGGGGACTAGACTTGCATGAGCAGTTCTTC. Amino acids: CASRGLDLHEQFF.

The CDR3 here is CAISESAGTYEQYF. CDR3 nucleotides: TGTGCCATCAGTGAGTCGGCAGGGACCTACGAGCAGTACTTC. The chain links TRBV10-3 to TRBJ2-7; perhaps TRBD1 as D (5 bases). Germline V gene sequence: CDR1 ENHRY, CDR2 SYGVKD. V lost 0 bases to trimming and J lost 2 bases, with 8 bases between them. The CDR3 consists of 14 residues.

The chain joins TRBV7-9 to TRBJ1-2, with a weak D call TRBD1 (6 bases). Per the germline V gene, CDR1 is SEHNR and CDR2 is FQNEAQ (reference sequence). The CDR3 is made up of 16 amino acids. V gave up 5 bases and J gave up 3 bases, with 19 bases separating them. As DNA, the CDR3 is TGTGCCAGCAGCGCTAGGGGGGCAGGTACGGACTATGGCTACACCTTC. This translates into CASSARGAGTDYGYTF.

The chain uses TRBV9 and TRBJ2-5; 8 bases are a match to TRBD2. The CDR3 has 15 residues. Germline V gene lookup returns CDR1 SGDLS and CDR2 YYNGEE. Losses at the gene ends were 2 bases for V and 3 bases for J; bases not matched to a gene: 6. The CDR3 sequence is CASSVLAGSKETQYF. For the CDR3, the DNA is TGTGCCAGCAGCGTGTTAGCGGGATCCAAAGAGACCCAGTACTTC. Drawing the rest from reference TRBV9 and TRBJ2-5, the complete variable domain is DSGVTQTPKHLITATGQRVTLRCSPRSGDLSVYWYQQSLDQGLQFLIQYYNGEERAKGNILERFSAQQFPDLHSELNLSSLELGDSALYFCASSVLAGSKETQYFGPGTRLLVL.

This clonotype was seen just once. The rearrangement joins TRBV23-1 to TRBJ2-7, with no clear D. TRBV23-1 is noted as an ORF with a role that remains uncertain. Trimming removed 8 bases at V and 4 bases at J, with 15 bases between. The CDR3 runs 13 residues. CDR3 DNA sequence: TGCGCCAGCCGTTATGGGTCCGATTACGAGCAGTACTTC. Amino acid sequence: CASRYGSDYEQYF.

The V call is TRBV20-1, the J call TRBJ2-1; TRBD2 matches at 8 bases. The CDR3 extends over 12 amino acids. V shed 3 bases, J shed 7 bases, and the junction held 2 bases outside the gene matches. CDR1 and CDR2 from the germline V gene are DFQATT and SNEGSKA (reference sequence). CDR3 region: CSASGRGNEQFF. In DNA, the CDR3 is TGCAGTGCTAGCGGGAGGGGGAATGAGCAGTTCTTC.

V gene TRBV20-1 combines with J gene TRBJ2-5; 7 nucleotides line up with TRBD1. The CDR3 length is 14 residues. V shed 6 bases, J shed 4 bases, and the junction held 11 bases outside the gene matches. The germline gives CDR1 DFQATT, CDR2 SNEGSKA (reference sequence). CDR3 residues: CSATAGTEGETQYF. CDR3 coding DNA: TGCAGTGCAACGGCCGGGACAGAGGGAGAGACCCAGTACTTC.

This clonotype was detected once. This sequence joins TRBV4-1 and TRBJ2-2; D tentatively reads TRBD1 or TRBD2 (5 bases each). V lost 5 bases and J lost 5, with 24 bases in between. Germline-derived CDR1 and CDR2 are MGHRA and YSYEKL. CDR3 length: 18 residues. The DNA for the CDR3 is TGCGCCAGCAGCTTACCCCTGGTTGGGACCCCCAGTACCGGGGAGCTGTTTTTT. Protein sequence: CASSLPLVGTPSTGELFF.

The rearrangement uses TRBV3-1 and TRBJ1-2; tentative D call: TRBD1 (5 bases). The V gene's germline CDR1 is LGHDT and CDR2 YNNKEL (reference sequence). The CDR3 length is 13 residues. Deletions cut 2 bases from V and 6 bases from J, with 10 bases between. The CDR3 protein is CASSQQGGNGYTF. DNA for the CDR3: TGTGCCAGCAGCCAACAGGGTGGGAATGGCTACACCTTC.